This T cell receptor beta chain comes out of a study of T cell responses to AZD1222 COVID-19 vaccine. Sequencing was performed with immunoSEQ multiplex PCR; in TCRdb, only in-frame clones are kept and a portion is missing. This table holds 100,000 to 150,000 clones, roughly 84% found once. General observations from the study: Increased Spike-specific TCR breadth and depth were observed after two AZD1222 doses. Donors were largely white British and mainly female; clonal diversity was possibly underestimated. Unmutated regions of variants are reportedly targeted by nearly half of spike-specific TCRs.

A remark on this clone: The antigen is unknown.

The CDR3 is 14 residues long. Germline V gene data show CDR1 as SGHRS and CDR2 as YFSETQ. The V and J ends lost 3 bases and 6 bases, in that order; junction bases with no gene match: 5. The rearrangement links TRBV5-1 to TRBJ2-7, with 11 bases matching TRBD1. The source material was peripheral blood, sampled 28 days after the second AZD1222 dose. The clonotype originates from an adult who received the AZD1222 COVID-19 vaccine. CDR3: CASSSRDRGIEQYF. The DNA for the CDR3 is TGCGCCAGCAGCTCCCGGGACAGGGGGATCGAGCAGTACTTC. Based on the CDR3 plus reference TRBV5-1 and TRBJ2-7, the full variable domain is KAGVTQTPRYLIKTRGQQVTLSCSPISGHRSVSWYQQTPGQGLQFLFEYFSETQRNKGNFPGRFSGRQFSNSRSEMNVSTLELGDSALYLCASSSRDRGIEQYFGPGTRLTVT.